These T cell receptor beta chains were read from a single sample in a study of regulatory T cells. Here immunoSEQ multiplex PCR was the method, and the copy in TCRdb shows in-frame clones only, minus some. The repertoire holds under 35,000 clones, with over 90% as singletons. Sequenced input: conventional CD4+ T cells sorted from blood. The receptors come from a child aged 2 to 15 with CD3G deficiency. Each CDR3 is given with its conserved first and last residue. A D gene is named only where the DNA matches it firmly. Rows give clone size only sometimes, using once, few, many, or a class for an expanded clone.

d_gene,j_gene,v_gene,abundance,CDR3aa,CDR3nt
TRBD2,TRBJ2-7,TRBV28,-,CASSEAGAFGEQYF,TGTGCCAGCAGTGAGGCGGGAGCCTTTGGCGAGCAGTACTTC
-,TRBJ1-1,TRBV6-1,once,CASTDAGANTEAFF,TGTGCCAGCACCGATGCAGGGGCGAACACTGAAGCTTTCTTT
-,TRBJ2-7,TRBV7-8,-,CASSPGPRGEQYF,TGTGCCAGCAGCCCAGGTCCGCGAGGCGAGCAGTACTTC
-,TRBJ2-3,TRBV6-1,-,CASSPSHGYTQYF,TGTGCCAGCAGTCCTTCCCATGGTTACACGCAGTATTTT
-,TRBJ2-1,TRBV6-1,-,CASSERMASDKQFF,TGTGCCAGCAGTGAAAGGATGGCTAGCGATAAGCAGTTCTTC
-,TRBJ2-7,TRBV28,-,CASSPFKGSYEQYF,TGTGCCAGCAGTCCCTTTAAGGGCTCCTACGAGCAGTACTTC
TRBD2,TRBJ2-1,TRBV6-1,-,CASSEPSGRLNEQFF,TGTGCCAGCAGTGAACCCTCCGGGAGGCTCAATGAGCAGTTCTTC
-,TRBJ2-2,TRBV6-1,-,CASSALQRTGELFF,TGTGCCTCTAGCGCCTTACAACGCACCGGGGAGCTGTTTTTT
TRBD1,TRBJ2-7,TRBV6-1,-,CASTRTGGRYEQYF,TGTGCCAGCACTCGTACAGGGGGCAGGTACGAGCAGTACTTC
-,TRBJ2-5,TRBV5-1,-,CASSFGAGGGETQYF,TGCGCCAGCAGCTTTGGGGCAGGGGGAGGAGAGACCCAGTACTTC
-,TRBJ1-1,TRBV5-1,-,CASSLEAQGTEAFF,TGCGCCAGCAGCTTGGAGGCCCAGGGGACTGAAGCTTTCTTT
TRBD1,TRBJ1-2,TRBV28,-,CASSLLPGQRGGYTF,TGTGCCAGCAGTTTACTCCCGGGACAGAGGGGAGGCTACACCTTC
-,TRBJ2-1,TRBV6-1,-,CASMMTPYNEQFF,TGTGCCAGCATGATGACGCCTTACAATGAGCAGTTCTTC
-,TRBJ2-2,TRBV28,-,CASSFPSVAGELFF,TGTGCCAGCAGTTTCCCTAGCGTCGCCGGGGAGCTGTTTTTT
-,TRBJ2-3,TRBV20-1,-,CSAALTDTQYF,TGCAGTGCTGCCCTGACAGATACGCAGTATTTT
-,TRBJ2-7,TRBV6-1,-,CASTPNQGREQYF,TGTGCCAGCACCCCTAACCAGGGGCGCGAGCAGTACTTC
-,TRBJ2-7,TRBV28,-,CASSLSGQPSYEQYF,TGTGCCAGCAGTTTGTCAGGACAACCCTCCTACGAGCAGTACTTC
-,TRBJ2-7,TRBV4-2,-,CASSLGLADEQYF,TGTGCCAGCAGCCTGGGTCTTGCTGACGAGCAGTACTTC
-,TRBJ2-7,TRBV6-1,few,CASGGGPGLEQYF,TGTGCCAGCGGAGGGGGGCCGGGTTTAGAGCAGTACTTC
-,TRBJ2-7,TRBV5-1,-,CASRARTDRSYEQYF,TGCGCCAGCAGGGCCAGAACGGACCGCTCCTACGAGCAGTACTTC
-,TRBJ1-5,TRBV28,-,CASSLAVGVNSNQPQHF,TGTGCCAGCAGTCTCGCCGTTGGGGTGAATAGCAATCAGCCCCAGCATTTT
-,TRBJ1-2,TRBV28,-,CASSPTVNYGYTF,TGTGCCAGCAGTCCCACAGTTAACTATGGCTACACCTTC
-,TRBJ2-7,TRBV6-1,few,CASSPTGSEQYF,TGTGCCAGCAGTCCAACAGGGAGCGAGCAGTACTTC
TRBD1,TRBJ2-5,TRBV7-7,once,CASSLGTGGRETQYF,TGTGCTAGCAGCTTAGGAACAGGGGGCCGGGAGACCCAGTACTTC
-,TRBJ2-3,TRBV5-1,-,CASSLVEGLTDTQYF,TGCGCCAGCAGCTTGGTAGAGGGCCTCACGGATACGCAGTATTTT
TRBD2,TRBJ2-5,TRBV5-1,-,CASSFGTSGIGETQYF,TGCGCCAGCAGCTTTGGGACTAGCGGGATAGGAGAGACCCAGTACTTC
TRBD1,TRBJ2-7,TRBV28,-,CASSLPRTGHISYEQYF,TGTGCCAGCAGTTTACCCAGGACAGGCCACATCAGTTACGAGCAGTACTTC
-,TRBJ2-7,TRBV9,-,CASSVGPGSSYEQYF,TGTGCCAGCAGCGTAGGACCGGGGAGCTCCTACGAGCAGTACTTC
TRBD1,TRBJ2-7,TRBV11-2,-,CASSLEARPIRGKASREQYF,TGTGCCAGCAGCTTAGAGGCACGCCCCATCAGGGGGAAAGCATCGCGAGAGCAGTACTTC
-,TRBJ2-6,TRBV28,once,CASRKKQGNSGANVLTF,TGTGCCAGCAGAAAAAAACAGGGAAACTCTGGGGCCAACGTCCTGACTTTC
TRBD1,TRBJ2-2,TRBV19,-,CASSPGTGGYGELFF,TGTGCCAGTAGTCCCGGGACAGGGGGATACGGGGAGCTGTTTTTT
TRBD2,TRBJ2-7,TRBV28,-,CASSQAGGGSSHEQYF,TGTGCCAGCAGTCAGGCGGGGGGCGGGAGTTCACACGAGCAGTACTTC
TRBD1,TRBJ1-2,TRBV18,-,CASSGTGNDGYTF,TGTGCCAGCTCAGGGACAGGGAACGATGGCTACACCTTC
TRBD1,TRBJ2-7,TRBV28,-,CASSSGTGVYEQYF,TGTGCCAGCAGCTCCGGGACAGGGGTCTACGAGCAGTACTTC
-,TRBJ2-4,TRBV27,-,CARPRRIAKNIQYF,TGTGCCAGACCTCGCAGGATAGCCAAAAACATTCAGTACTTC
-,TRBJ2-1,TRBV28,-,CASRRTDSLGINEQFF,TGTGCCAGCAGGAGGACCGACAGCCTCGGGATCAATGAGCAGTTCTTC
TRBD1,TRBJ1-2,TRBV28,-,CASSAGQVHGYTF,TGTGCCAGCAGTGCGGGACAGGTCCATGGCTACACCTTC
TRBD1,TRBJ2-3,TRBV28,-,CAGSNRGLGDTQYF,TGTGCCGGCAGCAACAGGGGGCTTGGTGATACGCAGTATTTT
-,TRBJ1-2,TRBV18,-,CASSPGSSYGYTF,TGTGCCAGCTCACCCGGATCTTCCTATGGCTACACCTTC
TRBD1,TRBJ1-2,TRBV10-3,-,CATSRTGANYGYTF,TGTGCCACCTCCCGGACAGGGGCGAACTATGGCTACACCTTC
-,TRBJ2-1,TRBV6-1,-,CASDKAYNEQFF,TGTGCCAGCGACAAAGCCTACAATGAGCAGTTCTTC
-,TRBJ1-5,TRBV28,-,CASSLSGQPQHF,TGTGCCAGCAGTCTTTCAGGCCAGCCCCAGCATTTT
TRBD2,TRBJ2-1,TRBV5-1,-,CASSPGGDQPQFF,TGCGCCAGCAGCCCCGGGGGGGATCAACCGCAGTTCTTC
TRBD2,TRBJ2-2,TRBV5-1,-,CASSTGLALGSGELFF,TGCGCCAGCAGCACGGGACTAGCTCTTGGCTCGGGGGAGCTGTTTTTT
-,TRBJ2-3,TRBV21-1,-,CASSQRSQLSTDTQYF,TGTGCCAGCAGTCAGCGGAGCCAACTAAGCACAGATACGCAGTATTTT
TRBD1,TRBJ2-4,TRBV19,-,CASSRRTGRLDGKNIQYF,TGTGCCAGTAGCCGCCGGACAGGGCGGTTGGATGGCAAAAACATTCAGTACTTC
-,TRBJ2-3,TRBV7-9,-,CASSLVPSVGYADTQYF,TGTGCCAGCAGCTTAGTCCCTTCGGTCGGTTATGCAGATACGCAGTATTTT
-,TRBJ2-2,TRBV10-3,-,CAISALAPNTGELFF,TGTGCCATCAGTGCGCTAGCACCGAACACCGGGGAGCTGTTTTTT
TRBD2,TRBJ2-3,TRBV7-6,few,CASSPSGASTDTQYF,TGTGCCAGCAGCCCTAGCGGGGCTAGCACAGATACGCAGTATTTT
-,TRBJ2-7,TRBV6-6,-,CASSYEAAHSYEQYF,TGTGCCAGCAGTTACGAGGCCGCACATTCCTACGAGCAGTACTTC
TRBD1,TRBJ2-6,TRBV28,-,CASRAGTGTPGANVLTF,TGTGCCAGCAGAGCCGGGACAGGGACCCCTGGGGCCAACGTCCTGACTTTC
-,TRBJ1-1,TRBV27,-,CASIRTEAFF,TGTGCCAGCATTCGCACTGAAGCTTTCTTT
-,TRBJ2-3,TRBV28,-,CASRHHGTDTQYF,TGTGCCAGCAGGCACCACGGCACAGATACGCAGTATTTT
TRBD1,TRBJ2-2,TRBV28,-,CASSSPGTDNTGELFF,TGTGCCAGCAGTTCACCCGGGACAGATAACACCGGGGAGCTGTTTTTT
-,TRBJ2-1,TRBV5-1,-,CASSTGHPSSYNEQFF,TGCGCCAGCAGCACAGGGCACCCGAGCTCCTACAATGAGCAGTTCTTC
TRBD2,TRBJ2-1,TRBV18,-,CASSPYHPGLADNEQFF,TGTGCCAGCTCACCATATCATCCGGGACTAGCCGACAATGAGCAGTTCTTC
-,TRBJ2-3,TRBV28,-,CASAETTQSTQYF,TGTGCCAGCGCGGAGACTACCCAGAGTACGCAGTATTTT
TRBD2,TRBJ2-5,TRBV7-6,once,CASSLGGVVETQYF,TGTGCCAGCAGCTTGGGGGGGGTGGTGGAGACCCAGTACTTC